The source of this T cell receptor beta chain is a study of cytomegalovirus exposure and HLA in healthy donors. Study background: Early release data held some 79 million unique TCRs from HLA-typed donors. Study-level findings and limits: Listed as cytomegalovirus-associated were 164 TCR beta chains.

The PCR was carried out with 60 Vbeta primers and 13 Jbeta primers. Profiling relied on immunoSEQ multiplex PCR, and the TCRdb table lists in-frame clones only, not all of them. Of 200,000 or so clones in the sample, 55% to 75% were seen once. After removal of 5 bases from V and 3 bases from J, the junction contained 7 bases not matched to a gene. The CDR3 loop spans 15 amino acids. The V gene's germline CDR1 is WSHSY and CDR2 SAAADI. Comments on this clone: Its antigen is as yet unknown.

The receptor comes from a man aged 35 to 55 in good health and CMV-seropositive. Sequencing was done on a sample of PBMCs. This chain connects TRBV10-2 to TRBJ2-7, with TRBD2 matching 10 bases. The CDR3 is CASSWLAGDVYEQYF. CDR3 sequence (DNA): TGCGCCAGCAGTTGGCTAGCGGGGGATGTCTACGAGCAGTACTTC.